This entry is about one TCR beta chain. This sample is part of a study of T cell responses to AZD1222 COVID-19 vaccine. Measured with immunoSEQ multiplex PCR; TCRdb has only the in-frame clones, and not every one. In the table there are about 150,000 clones, 90% of which are singletons. CDR3 length equals 13 residues. V shed 7 bases and J shed 1 base, with 8 bases lying between them. CDR1 is MNHNY, CDR2 SVGAGI, per germline (reference sequence). The TCR comes from an adult in good health. The chain is built from TRBV6-6 and TRBJ1-5, with D uncertain. This specimen was peripheral blood, taken on day 0 of AZD1222 vaccination. CDR3 sequence (DNA): TGTGCCAGCAAAGAGGCGAGCAATCAGCCCCAGCATTTT. Translating it yields CASKEASNQPQHF.